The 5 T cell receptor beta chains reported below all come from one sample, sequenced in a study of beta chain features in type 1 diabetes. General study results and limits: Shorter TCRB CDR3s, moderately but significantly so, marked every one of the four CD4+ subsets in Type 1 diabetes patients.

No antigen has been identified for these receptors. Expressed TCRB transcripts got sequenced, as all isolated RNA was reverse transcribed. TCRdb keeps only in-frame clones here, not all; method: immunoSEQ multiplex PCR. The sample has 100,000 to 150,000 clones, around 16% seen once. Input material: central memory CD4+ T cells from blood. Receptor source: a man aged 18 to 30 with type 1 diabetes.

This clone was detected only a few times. The CDR3 DNA is TGTGCCATCAGTGAGTGGGATTCCCACACAGATACGCAGTATTTT. Translated: CAISEWDSHTDTQYF. The chain employs TRBV10-3 and TRBJ2-3; D unclear. This CDR3 comprises 15 residues. V was clipped by 1 base and J by 2 bases, with 10 bases between them. Germline V lookup: CDR1 ENHRY, CDR2 SYGVKD.

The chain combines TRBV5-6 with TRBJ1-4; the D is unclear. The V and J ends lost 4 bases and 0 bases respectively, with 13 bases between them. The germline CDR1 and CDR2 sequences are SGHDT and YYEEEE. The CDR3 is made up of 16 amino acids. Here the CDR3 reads CASSEEGYATNEKLFF. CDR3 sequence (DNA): TGTGCCAGCAGCGAGGAGGGATACGCAACTAATGAAAAACTGTTTTTT.

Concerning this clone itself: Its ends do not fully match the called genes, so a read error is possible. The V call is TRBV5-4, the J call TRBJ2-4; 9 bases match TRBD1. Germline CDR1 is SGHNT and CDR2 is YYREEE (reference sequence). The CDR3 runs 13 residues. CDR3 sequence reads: CASSRDRENIQYF. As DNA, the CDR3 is TGCGCCAGCAGCAGGGACAGGGAAAACATTCAGTACTTC.

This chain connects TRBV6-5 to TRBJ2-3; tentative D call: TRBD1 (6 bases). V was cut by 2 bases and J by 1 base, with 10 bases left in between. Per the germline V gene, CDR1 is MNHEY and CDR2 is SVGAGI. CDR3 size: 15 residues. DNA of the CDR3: TGTGCCAGCAGTTACCAGGGGTCCCGCACAGATACGCAGTATTTT. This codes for CASSYQGSRTDTQYF.

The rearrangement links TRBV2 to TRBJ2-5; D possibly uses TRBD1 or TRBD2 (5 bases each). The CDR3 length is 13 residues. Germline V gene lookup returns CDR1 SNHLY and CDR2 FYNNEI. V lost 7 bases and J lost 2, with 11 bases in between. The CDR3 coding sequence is TGTGCCAGCACGGGACGGTTGCAAGAGACCCAGTACTTC. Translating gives CASTGRLQETQYF.